The next 16 T cell receptor beta chains were all read from a single sample in a study of glioma-infiltrating T cells after dendritic cell vaccination. The method was immunoSEQ multiplex PCR; TCRdb's version includes in-frame clones alone and lacks a portion of them. The sample has roughly 38,000 clones, approximately 82% seen once. The sequenced sample was blood, obtained before dendritic cell vaccination. These receptors originate from a human donor with glioblastoma.

In the case of this clone: One junction end does not reproduce the germline sequence, and a read error may be involved. The chain recombines TRBV7-7 with TRBJ1-1, with D unclear. The CDR3 is 13 residues long. Germline V gene lookup returns CDR1 SSHAT and CDR2 FNYEAQ (reference sequence). This CDR3 reads CASSRNQYTEAFF. CDR3 bases: TGTGCTAGCAGCCGAAATCAGTACACTGAAGCTTTCTTT.

The chain employs TRBV29-1 and TRBJ1-2, with D perhaps matching TRBD1 (6 bases). CDR3 size: 12 residues. Germline V lookup: CDR1 SQVTM, CDR2 ANQGSEA. Trimming took off 7 bases at V and 4 bases at J, with 13 bases between the two ends. The CDR3 DNA follows: TGCAGCGCGGCTGGACAGTCCTATGGCTACACCTTC. Translated: CSAAGQSYGYTF.

A few counts support this clone. The V gene is TRBV7-6, the J gene TRBJ2-5; 8 bases are shared with TRBD1. The CDR3 extends over 16 amino acids. Germline V lookup: CDR1 SGHVS, CDR2 FNYEAQ. Trimming took 5 bases from V and 1 from J; bases not matched to a gene: 9. CDR3 coding DNA: TGTGCCAGCAGCCCAGGGGGCGGGGCCCTCCAAGAGACCCAGTACTTC. Translation gives CASSPGGGALQETQYF.

This clone appeared a few times. V and J are TRBV19 and TRBJ1-1; possible D gene TRBD1, 5 bases. V lost 8 bases to trimming and J lost 1 base, with 14 bases between them. From germline, CDR1 is LNHDA and CDR2 SQIVND (reference sequence). CDR3 length: 14 residues. This CDR3 reads CASSRQTQNTEAFF. The DNA of the CDR3 is TGTGCCAGTTCCCGACAGACACAGAACACTGAAGCTTTCTTT.

The chain employs TRBV7-3 and TRBJ2-3; 8 bases line up with TRBD1. The CDR3 has 15 residues. Germline V CDR1 and CDR2: SGHTA, FQGTGA. After removal of 4 bases from V and 4 bases from J, the junction contained 7 bases not matched to a gene. CDR3 loop: CASSSTQGAADTQYF. The CDR3 nucleotides are TGTGCCAGCAGCTCCACCCAGGGGGCCGCAGATACGCAGTATTTT.

The CDR3 spells CASSSLETQYF. As DNA, the CDR3 is TGTGCCAGCAGCTCGTTGGAGACCCAGTACTTC. The chain employs TRBV7-2 and TRBJ2-5, with unresolved D. CDR3 length: 11 residues. Trimming pared 4 bases from V and 5 bases from J, leaving 5 bases between. Per germline, CDR1 SGHTA and CDR2 FQGNSA. Full variable domain (rest looked up from reference TRBV7-2 and TRBJ2-5): GAGVSQSPSNKVTEKGKDVELRCDPISGHTALYWYRQSLGQGLEFLIYFQGNSAPDKSGLPSDRFSAERTGGSVSTLTIQRTQQEDSAVYLCASSSLETQYFGPGTRLLVL.

The chain uses TRBV11-3 and TRBJ2-3; D is uncertain. The CDR3 covers 15 residues. Germline V CDR1 and CDR2: SGHNT, YENEEA. With 7 bases removed from V and 2 bases from J, the gap between germline ends came to 16 bases. The CDR3 sequence is CASTPFRASTDTQYF. The CDR3, as DNA: TGTGCCAGCACCCCGTTTCGCGCATCCACAGATACGCAGTATTTT.

The rearrangement uses TRBV13 and TRBJ2-7; 8 nucleotides match TRBD2. CDR3 size: 15 residues. Trimming cost V 5 bases and J 9 bases; bases outside gene matches: 15. Germline V gene data show CDR1 as PRHDT and CDR2 as FYEKMQ (reference sequence). This chain's CDR3 is CASSPSGTRPWGQYF. CDR3 in DNA: TGTGCCAGCAGCCCGTCCGGGACTAGGCCCTGGGGGCAGTACTTC.

CDR3 region: CASSSQVSYEQYF. The CDR3 DNA follows: TGTGCCAGCAGTTCTCAGGTCTCCTACGAGCAGTACTTC. The chain recombines TRBV7-9 with TRBJ2-7, with no clear D. V was shortened by 6 bases and J by 0 bases, with 9 bases between the two germline ends. The CDR3 extends over 13 amino acids. Germline CDR1 and CDR2: SEHNR and FQNEAQ (reference sequence). The entire variable domain, with the rest obtained from reference TRBV7-9 and TRBJ2-7, is as follows: DTGVSQNPRHKITKRGQNVTFRCDPISEHNRLYWYRQTLGQGPEFLTYFQNEAQLEKSRLLSDRFSAERPKGSFSTLEIQRTEQGDSAMYLCASSSQVSYEQYFGPGTRLTVT.

This clone was recorded many times. The chain combines TRBV27 with TRBJ2-7; 9 bases agree with TRBD2. Trimming took 2 bases from V and 4 from J; bases not matched to a gene: 12. This CDR3 has 17 amino acids. Germline assignment: CDR1 MNHEY and CDR2 SMNVEV (reference sequence). CDR3 DNA: TGTGCCAGCAGTTTAAGGGTTGCGGCGGGGGGGCCTTACGAGCAGTACTTC. It is translated as CASSLRVAAGGPYEQYF.

V is TRBV19 and J is TRBJ1-6; possible D gene TRBD1, 6 bases. Trimming cost V 5 bases and J 10 bases, with 21 bases left between them. Germline V gene data show CDR1 as LNHDA and CDR2 as SQIVND (reference sequence). This CDR3 has 16 amino acids. The CDR3 loop is CASSLTQGFSGSPLHF. The CDR3 DNA reads as TGTGCCAGTAGTCTTACGCAGGGGTTTTCAGGGTCACCCCTCCACTTT.

The chain joins TRBV30 to TRBJ2-4; 10 bases fit TRBD1. The length of the CDR3 is 14 residues. Trimming cost V 4 bases and J 9 bases; bases outside gene matches: 9. From germline, CDR1 is GTSNPN and CDR2 SVGIG (reference sequence). CDR3: CAWTSHGTGAIQYF. The CDR3 bases are TGTGCCTGGACCTCTCACGGGACAGGGGCCATTCAGTACTTC. The whole variable domain, remainder taken from reference TRBV30 and TRBJ2-4, is SQTIHQWPATLVQPVGSPLSLECTVEGTSNPNLYWYRQAAGRGLQLLFYSVGIGQISSEVPQNLSASRPQDRQFILSSKKLLLSDSGFYLCAWTSHGTGAIQYFGAGTRLSVL.

The table lists this clone with a few counts. V usage is TRBV9 and J usage is TRBJ1-3, with 8 positions matching TRBD1. The V segment lost 0 bases and the J segment 4 bases; nucleotides outside the gene matches: 3. Germline V lookup: CDR1 SGDLS, CDR2 YYNGEE. The length of the CDR3 is 15 residues. This chain's CDR3 is CASSVDRDRGNTIYF. Here the CDR3 DNA reads TGTGCCAGCAGCGTAGATCGGGACAGGGGAAACACCATATATTTT.

The V and J genes are TRBV19 and TRBJ2-7; TRBD2 is a possible D gene (5 bases). The germline CDR1 and CDR2 sequences are LNHDA and SQIVND (reference sequence). This CDR3 has 14 amino acids. Trimming removed 7 bases from V and 0 bases from J, with 13 bases in between. The CDR3 loop is CASKEDPSSYEQYF. CDR3 coding DNA: TGTGCCAGTAAGGAGGATCCAAGCTCCTACGAGCAGTACTTC.

CDR3 DNA: TGTGCCAGCAGTTACCAACGGTCCCGGGGAGGGGGCTACACCTTC. Translating gives CASSYQRSRGGGYTF. The rearrangement uses TRBV6-6 and TRBJ1-2; no firm D call. Between the trimmed V and J ends, which lost 2 bases and 8 bases, there was a span of 18 bases. This CDR3 is 15 amino acids long. The germline CDR1 and CDR2 sequences are MNHNY and SVGAGI (reference sequence).

This clone showed up just once. The genes are TRBV10-3 and TRBJ2-7; tentatively, D is TRBD2 (6 bases). The CDR3 has 14 residues. Looked up from germline, CDR1 is ENHRY and CDR2 is SYGVKD. Trimming removed 3 bases from V and 1 base from J, with 10 bases in between. CDR3 nucleotide sequence: TGTGCCATCAGTGAAGCGGGCCGGTCCTACGAGCAGTACTTC. Translation gives CAISEAGRSYEQYF.